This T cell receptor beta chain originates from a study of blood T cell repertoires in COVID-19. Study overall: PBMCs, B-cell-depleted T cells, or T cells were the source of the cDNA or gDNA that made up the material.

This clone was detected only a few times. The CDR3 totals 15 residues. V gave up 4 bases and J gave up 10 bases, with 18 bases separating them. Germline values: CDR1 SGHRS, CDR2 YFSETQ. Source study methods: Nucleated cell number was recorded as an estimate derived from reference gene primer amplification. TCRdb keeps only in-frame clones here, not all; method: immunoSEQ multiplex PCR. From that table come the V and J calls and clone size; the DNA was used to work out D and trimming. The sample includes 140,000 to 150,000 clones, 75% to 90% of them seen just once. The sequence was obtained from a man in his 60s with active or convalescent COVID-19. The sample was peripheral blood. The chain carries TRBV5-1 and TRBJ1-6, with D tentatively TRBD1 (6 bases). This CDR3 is CASSIGGAGRSPLHF. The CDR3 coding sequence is TGCGCCAGCAGCATTGGGGGGGCAGGGCGCTCACCCCTCCACTTT.